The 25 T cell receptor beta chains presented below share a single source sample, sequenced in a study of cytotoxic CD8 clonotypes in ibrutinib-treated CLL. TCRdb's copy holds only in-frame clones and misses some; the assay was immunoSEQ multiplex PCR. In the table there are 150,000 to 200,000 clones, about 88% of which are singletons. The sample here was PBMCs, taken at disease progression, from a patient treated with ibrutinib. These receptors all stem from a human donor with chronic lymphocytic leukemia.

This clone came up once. DNA for the CDR3: TGTGCCAGCAGCAAGGTCTTGGATGCCAATAGTCCCTACGAGCAGTACTTC. Translation: CASSKVLDANSPYEQYF. This chain connects TRBV7-9 to TRBJ2-7; no clear D gene. CDR3 length: 17 residues. From germline, CDR1 is SEHNR and CDR2 FQNEAQ (reference sequence). V was shortened by 5 bases and J by 2 bases, with 22 bases between the two germline ends.

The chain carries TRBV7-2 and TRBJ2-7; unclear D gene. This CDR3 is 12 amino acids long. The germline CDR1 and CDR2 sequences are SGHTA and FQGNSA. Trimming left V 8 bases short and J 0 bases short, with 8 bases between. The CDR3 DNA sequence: TGTGCCAGCGGCGTACCCTCCTACGAGCAGTACTTC. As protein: CASGVPSYEQYF.

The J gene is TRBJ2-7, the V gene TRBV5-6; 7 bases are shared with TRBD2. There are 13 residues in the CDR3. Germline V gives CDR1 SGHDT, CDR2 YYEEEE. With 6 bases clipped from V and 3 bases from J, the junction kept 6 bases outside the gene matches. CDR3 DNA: TGTGCCAGCATCCCCTGGGGGGGCTACGAGCAGTACTTC. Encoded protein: CASIPWGGYEQYF.

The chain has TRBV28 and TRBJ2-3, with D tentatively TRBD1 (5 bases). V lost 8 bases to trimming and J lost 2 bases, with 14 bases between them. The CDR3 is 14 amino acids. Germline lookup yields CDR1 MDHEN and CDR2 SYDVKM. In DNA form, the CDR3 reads TGTGCCAGCCGTCCGCAGGGAACCACAGATACGCAGTATTTT. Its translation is CASRPQGTTDTQYF.

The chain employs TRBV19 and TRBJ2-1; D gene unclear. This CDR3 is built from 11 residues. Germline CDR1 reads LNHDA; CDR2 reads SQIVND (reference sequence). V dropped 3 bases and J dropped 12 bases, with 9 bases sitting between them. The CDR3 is CASSISLRQFF. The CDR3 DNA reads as TGTGCCAGTAGTATTTCTCTCAGGCAGTTCTTC.

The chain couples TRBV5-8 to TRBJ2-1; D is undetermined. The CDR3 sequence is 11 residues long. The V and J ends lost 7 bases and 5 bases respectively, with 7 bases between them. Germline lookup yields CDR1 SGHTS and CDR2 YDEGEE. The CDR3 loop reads CASADNNEQFF. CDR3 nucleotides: TGTGCCAGCGCGGATAACAATGAGCAGTTCTTC.

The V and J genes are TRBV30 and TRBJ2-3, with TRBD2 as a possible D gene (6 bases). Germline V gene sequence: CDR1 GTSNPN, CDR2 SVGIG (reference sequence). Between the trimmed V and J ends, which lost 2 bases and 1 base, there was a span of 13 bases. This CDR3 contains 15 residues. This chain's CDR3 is CAWSLSGAGTDTQYF. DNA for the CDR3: TGTGCCTGGAGTCTATCGGGAGCCGGCACAGATACGCAGTATTTT.

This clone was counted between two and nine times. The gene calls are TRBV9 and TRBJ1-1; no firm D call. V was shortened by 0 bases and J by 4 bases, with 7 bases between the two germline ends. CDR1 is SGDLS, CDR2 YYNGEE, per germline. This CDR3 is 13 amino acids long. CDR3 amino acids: CASSVAPTTEAFF. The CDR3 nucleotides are TGTGCCAGCAGCGTAGCCCCAACCACTGAAGCTTTCTTT.

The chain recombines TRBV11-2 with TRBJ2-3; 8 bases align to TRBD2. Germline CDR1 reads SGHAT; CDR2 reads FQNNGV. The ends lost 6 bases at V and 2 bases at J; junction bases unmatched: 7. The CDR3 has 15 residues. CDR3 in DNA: TGTGCCAGCAGACGAACGGGAGGGCTCACAGATACGCAGTATTTT. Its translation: CASRRTGGLTDTQYF.

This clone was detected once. In DNA form, the CDR3 reads TGTGCCAGCAGTTTGGAGAGGTCTAGTCAGCCCCAGCATTTT. Amino acids: CASSLERSSQPQHF. The chain has TRBV27 and TRBJ1-5; D call uncertain. The CDR3 length is 14 residues. Trimming removed 3 bases at V and 6 bases at J, with 12 bases between. Per germline, CDR1 MNHEY and CDR2 SMNVEV (reference sequence).

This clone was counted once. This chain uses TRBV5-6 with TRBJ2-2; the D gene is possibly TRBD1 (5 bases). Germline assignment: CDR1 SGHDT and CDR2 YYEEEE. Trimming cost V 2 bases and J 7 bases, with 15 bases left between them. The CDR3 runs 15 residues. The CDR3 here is CASSFRVSIGGELFF. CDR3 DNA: TGTGCCAGCAGCTTCAGGGTGTCAATCGGCGGGGAGCTGTTTTTT.

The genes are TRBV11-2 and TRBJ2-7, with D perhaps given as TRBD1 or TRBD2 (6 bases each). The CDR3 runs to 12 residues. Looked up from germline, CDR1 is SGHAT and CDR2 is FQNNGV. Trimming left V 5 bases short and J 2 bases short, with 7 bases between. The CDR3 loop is CASSGGPYEQYF. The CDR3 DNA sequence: TGTGCCAGCAGCGGGGGGCCCTACGAGCAGTACTTC.

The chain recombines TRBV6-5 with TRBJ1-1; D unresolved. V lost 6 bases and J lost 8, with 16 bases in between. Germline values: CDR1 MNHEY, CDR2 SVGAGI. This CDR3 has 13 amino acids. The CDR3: CASSSDIRTEAFF. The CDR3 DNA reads TGTGCCAGCAGCTCCGACATACGTACGGAAGCTTTCTTT.

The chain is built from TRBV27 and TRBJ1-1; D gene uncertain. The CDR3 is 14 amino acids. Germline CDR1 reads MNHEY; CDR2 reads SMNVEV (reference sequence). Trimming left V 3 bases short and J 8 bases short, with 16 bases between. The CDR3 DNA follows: TGTGCCAGCAGTTTTGATAGTCAAGATCCCGAAGCTTTCTTT. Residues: CASSFDSQDPEAFF.

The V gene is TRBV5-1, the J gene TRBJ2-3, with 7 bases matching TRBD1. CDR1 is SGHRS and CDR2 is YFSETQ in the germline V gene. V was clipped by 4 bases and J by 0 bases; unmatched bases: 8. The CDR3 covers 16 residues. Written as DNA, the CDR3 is TGCGCCAGCAGCCATATAACAGGGGAGAGCACAGATACGCAGTATTTT. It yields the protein CASSHITGESTDTQYF.

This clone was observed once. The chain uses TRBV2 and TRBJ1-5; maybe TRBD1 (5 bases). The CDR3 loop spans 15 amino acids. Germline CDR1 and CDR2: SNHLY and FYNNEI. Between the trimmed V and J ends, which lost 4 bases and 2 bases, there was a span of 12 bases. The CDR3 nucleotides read TGTGCCAGCAGTGGGGGGACCGTGGGCAATCAGCCCCAGCATTTT. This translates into CASSGGTVGNQPQHF.

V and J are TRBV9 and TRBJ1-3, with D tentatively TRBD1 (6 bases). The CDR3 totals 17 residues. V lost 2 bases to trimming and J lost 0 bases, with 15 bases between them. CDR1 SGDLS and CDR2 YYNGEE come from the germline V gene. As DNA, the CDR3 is TGTGCCAGCAGCGTGGGGGACATCGGAGACTCTGGAAACACCATATATTTT. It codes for CASSVGDIGDSGNTIYF.

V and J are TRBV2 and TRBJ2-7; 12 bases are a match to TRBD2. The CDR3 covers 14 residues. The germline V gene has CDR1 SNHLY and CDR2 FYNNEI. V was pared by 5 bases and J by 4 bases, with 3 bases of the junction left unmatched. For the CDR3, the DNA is TGTGCCAGCAGTTTCCTAGCGGGAGGGTACGAGCAGTACTTC. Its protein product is CASSFLAGGYEQYF.

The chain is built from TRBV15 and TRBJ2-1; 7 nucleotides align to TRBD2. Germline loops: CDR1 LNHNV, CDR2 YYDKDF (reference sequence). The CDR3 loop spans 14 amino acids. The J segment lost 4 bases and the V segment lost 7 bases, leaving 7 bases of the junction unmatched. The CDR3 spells CATTPGLPYNEQFF. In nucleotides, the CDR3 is TGTGCCACCACCCCGGGACTACCATACAATGAGCAGTTCTTC. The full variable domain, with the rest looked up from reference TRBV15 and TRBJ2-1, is DAMVIQNPRYQVTQFGKPVTLSCSQTLNHNVMYWYQQKSSQAPKLLFHYYDKDFNNEADTPDNFQSRRPNTSFCFLDIRSPGLGDTAMYLCATTPGLPYNEQFFGPGTRLTVL.

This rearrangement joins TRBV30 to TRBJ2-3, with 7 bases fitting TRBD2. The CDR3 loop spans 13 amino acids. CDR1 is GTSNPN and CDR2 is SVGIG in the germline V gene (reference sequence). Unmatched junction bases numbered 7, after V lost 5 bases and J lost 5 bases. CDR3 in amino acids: CAWGRAYLDTQYF. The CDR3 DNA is TGTGCCTGGGGGAGGGCCTATTTAGATACGCAGTATTTT.

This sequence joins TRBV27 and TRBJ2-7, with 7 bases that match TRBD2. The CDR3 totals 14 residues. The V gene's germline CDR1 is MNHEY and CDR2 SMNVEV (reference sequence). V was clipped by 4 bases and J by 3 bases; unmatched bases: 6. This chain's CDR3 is CASSSAGAFYEQYF. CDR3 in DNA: TGTGCCAGCAGTTCCGCGGGAGCGTTCTACGAGCAGTACTTC.

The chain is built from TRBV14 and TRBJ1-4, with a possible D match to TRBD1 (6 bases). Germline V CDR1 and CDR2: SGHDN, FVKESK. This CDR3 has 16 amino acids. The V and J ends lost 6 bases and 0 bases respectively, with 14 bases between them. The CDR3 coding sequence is TGTGCCAGCAGTCCAGGGGAAAAGGCAACTAATGAAAAACTGTTTTTT. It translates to CASSPGEKATNEKLFF.

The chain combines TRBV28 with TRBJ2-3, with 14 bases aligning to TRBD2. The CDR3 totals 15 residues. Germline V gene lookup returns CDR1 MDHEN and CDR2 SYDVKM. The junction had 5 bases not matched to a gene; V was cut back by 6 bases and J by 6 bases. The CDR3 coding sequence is TGTGCCAGCAGGGAGACTAGCGGGAGGGGTGATACGCAGTATTTT. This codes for CASRETSGRGDTQYF.

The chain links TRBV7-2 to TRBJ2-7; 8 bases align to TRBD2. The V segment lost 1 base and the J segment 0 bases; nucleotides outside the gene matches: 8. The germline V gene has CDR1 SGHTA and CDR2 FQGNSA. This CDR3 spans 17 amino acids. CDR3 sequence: CASSLVMAGGSSYEQYF. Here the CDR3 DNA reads TGTGCCAGCAGCTTAGTCATGGCGGGAGGCAGCTCCTACGAGCAGTACTTC. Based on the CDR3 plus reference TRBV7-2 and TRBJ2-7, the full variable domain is GAGVSQSPSNKVTEKGKDVELRCDPISGHTALYWYRQSLGQGLEFLIYFQGNSAPDKSGLPSDRFSAERTGGSVSTLTIQRTQQEDSAVYLCASSLVMAGGSSYEQYFGPGTRLTVT.

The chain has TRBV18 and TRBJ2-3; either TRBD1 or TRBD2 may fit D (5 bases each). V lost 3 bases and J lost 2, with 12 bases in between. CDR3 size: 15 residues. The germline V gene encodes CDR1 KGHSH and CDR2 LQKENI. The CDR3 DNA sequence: TGTGCCAGCTCACCGGGGGTCGTTATCACAGATACGCAGTATTTT. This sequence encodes CASSPGVVITDTQYF. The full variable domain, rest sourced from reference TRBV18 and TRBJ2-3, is NAGVMQNPRHLVRRRGQEARLRCSPMKGHSHVYWYRQLPEEGLKFMVYLQKENIIDESGMPKERFSAEFPKEGPSILRIQQVVRGDSAAYFCASSPGVVITDTQYFGPGTRLTVL.